A selection of T cell receptor beta chains follows, all from one sample in a study of blood T cell repertoires in COVID-19. Some clones are missing from TCRdb's copy, which holds only in-frame ones; the method was immunoSEQ multiplex PCR. The sample lists some 320,000 clones; approximately 91% were seen once. The sample taken for sequencing was PBMCs or T cells enriched from blood (not recorded which). Receptors were obtained from a woman aged 25-40 years who had been exposed to COVID-19. Each CDR3 is given with its conserved first and last residue. Fields, in order: clone size, J gene, D gene, V gene, CDR3 protein, CDR3 DNA. A D gene is named only where the DNA matches it firmly. Clone size appears in some rows only: once, few, many, or a class for an expanded clone.

abundance: .; j_gene: TRBJ1-1; d_gene: .; v_gene: TRBV27; CDR3aa: CASSLFRGQSPSNTEAFF; CDR3nt: TGTGCCAGCAGTTTATTCAGAGGCCAGTCTCCATCGAACACTGAAGCTTTCTTT
abundance: .; j_gene: TRBJ1-2; d_gene: .; v_gene: TRBV5-4; CDR3aa: CASSQDTLLSGYTF; CDR3nt: TGTGCCAGCAGCCAGGACACCTTACTATCGGGCTACACCTTC
abundance: .; j_gene: TRBJ2-3; d_gene: TRBD2; v_gene: TRBV10-3; CDR3aa: CAINPSGSTDTQYF; CDR3nt: TGTGCCATCAATCCTAGCGGAAGCACAGATACGCAGTATTTT
abundance: .; j_gene: TRBJ1-2; d_gene: .; v_gene: TRBV11-2; CDR3aa: CASSLNSGYGYTF; CDR3nt: TGTGCCAGCAGCTTAAATAGCGGATATGGCTACACCTTC
abundance: .; j_gene: TRBJ2-6; d_gene: TRBD2; v_gene: TRBV4-2; CDR3aa: CASTLGSGGAGANVLTF; CDR3nt: TGTGCCAGCACCCTGGGTAGCGGGGGGGCTGGGGCCAACGTCCTGACTTTC
abundance: .; j_gene: TRBJ1-6; d_gene: TRBD1; v_gene: TRBV5-6; CDR3aa: CASSPGQGHVSPLHF; CDR3nt: TGTGCCAGCAGCCCCGGACAGGGCCACGTTTCACCCCTCCACTTT
abundance: .; j_gene: TRBJ2-4; d_gene: TRBD1; v_gene: TRBV15; CDR3aa: CATSRTGGNGNIQYF; CDR3nt: TGTGCCACCAGCAGGACAGGGGGTAATGGGAACATTCAGTACTTC
abundance: .; j_gene: TRBJ1-2; d_gene: .; v_gene: TRBV6-2/TRBV6-3; CDR3aa: CASSYTEPDIGGYTF; CDR3nt: TGTGCCAGCAGTTACACCGAACCTGACATCGGCGGCTACACCTTC
abundance: .; j_gene: TRBJ2-3; d_gene: .; v_gene: TRBV3-1/TRBV3-2; CDR3aa: CASSFTGSTDTQYF; CDR3nt: TGTGCCAGCAGCTTCACAGGGAGCACAGATACGCAGTATTTT
abundance: once; j_gene: TRBJ2-1; d_gene: .; v_gene: TRBV4-1; CDR3aa: CASSSTGIANEQFF; CDR3nt: TGCGCCAGCAGCTCGACCGGGATCGCCAATGAGCAGTTCTTC
abundance: .; j_gene: TRBJ2-3; d_gene: TRBD1; v_gene: TRBV5-1; CDR3aa: CASSGDRGGDTQYF; CDR3nt: TGCGCCAGCAGCGGGGACAGGGGAGGCGATACGCAGTATTTT
abundance: .; j_gene: TRBJ1-2; d_gene: .; v_gene: TRBV3-1/TRBV3-2; CDR3aa: CASSQGGRGDYGYTF; CDR3nt: TGTGCCAGCAGCCAAGGGGGCAGGGGCGACTATGGCTACACCTTC
abundance: .; j_gene: TRBJ1-5; d_gene: .; v_gene: TRBV19; CDR3aa: CASSIHRGGRSNQPQHF; CDR3nt: TGTGCCAGTAGTATCCACCGCGGGGGGCGAAGCAATCAGCCCCAGCATTTT
abundance: .; j_gene: TRBJ2-2; d_gene: .; v_gene: TRBV24-1; CDR3aa: CATPTGLTNTGELFF; CDR3nt: TGTGCCACCCCCACAGGGCTCACGAACACCGGGGAGCTGTTTTTT
abundance: .; j_gene: TRBJ1-1; d_gene: .; v_gene: TRBV4-3; CDR3aa: CASSQDGGGRLNTEAFF; CDR3nt: TGCGCCAGCAGCCAAGATGGCGGCGGTAGGCTGAACACTGAAGCTTTCTTT
abundance: .; j_gene: TRBJ1-1; d_gene: .; v_gene: TRBV5-1; CDR3aa: CASSPLLDTEAFF; CDR3nt: TGCGCCAGCAGCCCGCTATTGGACACTGAAGCTTTCTTT
abundance: .; j_gene: TRBJ1-4; d_gene: TRBD1; v_gene: TRBV18; CDR3aa: CASSPVDRAKLEKLFF; CDR3nt: TGTGCCAGCTCACCCGTCGACAGGGCCAAATTGGAAAAACTGTTTTTT
abundance: few; j_gene: TRBJ1-4; d_gene: TRBD1; v_gene: TRBV3-1/TRBV3-2; CDR3aa: CASNVQGPNEKLFF; CDR3nt: TGTGCCAGCAACGTACAGGGGCCTAATGAAAAACTGTTTTTT
abundance: .; j_gene: TRBJ2-7; d_gene: TRBD1; v_gene: TRBV18; CDR3aa: CASSPRGQGGYEQYF; CDR3nt: TGTGCCAGCTCACCGAGAGGACAGGGTGGCTACGAGCAGTACTTC
abundance: .; j_gene: TRBJ1-6; d_gene: .; v_gene: TRBV10-3; CDR3aa: CAISVQGASYNSPLHF; CDR3nt: TGTGCCATCAGCGTACAAGGGGCCTCCTATAATTCACCCCTCCACTTT
abundance: .; j_gene: TRBJ1-5; d_gene: .; v_gene: TRBV12-3/TRBV12-4; CDR3aa: CASSFGDYQPQHF; CDR3nt: TGTGCCAGCAGTTTTGGAGACTATCAGCCCCAGCATTTT
abundance: .; j_gene: TRBJ2-2; d_gene: .; v_gene: TRBV19; CDR3aa: CASTDSGETGELFF; CDR3nt: TGTGCCAGTACCGATTCAGGGGAAACCGGGGAGCTGTTTTTT